The T cell receptor beta chain under discussion was sequenced for a study of PD-L1 blockade in urothelial cancer (dated by TCRdb to 2016 to 2017). Context from the whole study: Every patient began therapy in the mid-2010s and was given atezolizumab 1,200 mg intravenously every 3 weeks. About 90% of the roughly 30 patients were males with bladder-origin urothelial cancer, and about 60% of the 29 reported a prior smoking history. Patients had an ECOG performance status of 0 or 1 and had received between 0 and 3 prior chemotherapy regimens. Blood samples were analyzed 3 weeks after the start of treatment (second dose) and 6 weeks after the start of treatment. A median of approximately 140,000 T cells and some 84,000 unique TCRs was obtained from blood samples, and a median clonality of roughly 0.08 was observed. Somatic, immune and clinical correlates of response to PD-L1 blockade with atezolizumab in urothelial cancer were the focus of an exploratory multi-omic analysis. Pretreatment tumor samples and matched peripheral blood, collected serially before and after atezolizumab treatment, underwent TCR sequencing. Durable clinical benefit was defined as a progression-free survival longer than 6 months, and TCR features were additionally tested against progression-free survival and overall survival. In the same patients, whole exome sequencing and RNA sequencing of pretreatment tumors were performed in addition to TCR sequencing. Roughly 9 patients reached durable clinical benefit, while around 19 patients did not. Pretreatment blood TCR-seq was available for 30 or so patients, at least one posttreatment blood collection was obtained for some 25 patients, and tumor TCR-seq was available for some 25 patients. What the study reported, not specific to this receptor: A pretreatment peripheral blood TCR clonality below the median was linked to improved progression-free and overall survival. Among patients with durable benefit, tumor-associated TCR clones showed greater expansion in peripheral blood 3 weeks after treatment started (n ≈ 20, p = 0.022). Small sample size (n ≈ 29) and many exploratory analyses mean the results are intended to be hypothesis-generating.

The time point label here, explained by the study, means: peripheral blood 6 weeks after treatment start. The cohort comprised roughly 30 patients with locally advanced or metastatic urothelial carcinoma treated at Memorial Sloan Kettering on a trial protocol. Peripheral blood mononuclear cells were collected from each patient pretreatment and during treatment, giving between 1 and 8 total time points per patient. The Qiagen DNeasy Blood extraction kit was used to purify genomic DNA from total PBMCs and from tumor samples. PBMCs were collected pretreatment and during treatment, and were isolated and stored as previously described. The junction shows trimming of 4 bases on V and 6 bases on J, and the gene matches do not reach 12 bases of it. CDR1 and CDR2 are drawn from the germline V gene (reference sequence): GTSNPN, SVGIG. The CDR3, from cysteine to phenylalanine, totals 14 residues. This entry keeps only the CDR3 DNA: 42 bases, framed from base 1.

As for this clone: Its antigen is unknown. Per-base quality was not reported, and no clone a single base away is much larger than it.

Synthetic TCR analog templates were spiked into each PCR so that absolute template abundance could be estimated from read counts. TCRbeta CDR3 regions were amplified from genomic DNA with bias-controlled V and J gene primers using the immunoSEQ assay. Sequencing of rearranged TCRbeta segments was performed at approximately 20X coverage. In the original analysis: Clustering was used to correct sequencing errors, and CDR3s were annotated against IMGT to assign V, D and J genes. Downstream analyses used only productive TCRbeta rearrangements, leaving out any out-of-frame or stop-codon sequences. Clonality was calculated as one minus the Shannon entropy normalized by the log of the number of unique productive sequences. Fisher's exact test with Benjamini-Hochberg correction, at a threshold of adjusted p below 0.01, was used to find clones that differed between time points or between blood and tumor. TCRdb holds this immuneACCESS table with in-frame rearrangements only. Some clones are missing; in checked studies, unresolved V genes explain under half, and the rest has no known cause. V and J calls and clone size are those listed in that table; D and trimming were worked out from the DNA. This sample lists 100,000 to 150,000 clones; more than 70% were detected once. The top ten constitute roughly 2.6% of the sample.

The receptor's source is a man aged 45-65 years with urothelial cancer. The rearranged chain carries TRBV30 and TRBJ2-7; TRBD2 aligns with 7 central bases. Sequencing was performed on PBMCs, taken around atezolizumab (anti-PD-L1) treatment. The CDR3 protein sequence reads: CAWNSVGGRAEQYF. The DNA sequence reads TGTGCCTGGAACTCGGTAGGAGGGAGGGCCGAGCAGTACTTC. Beyond the CDR3, the reference TRBV30 and TRBJ2-7 genes provide the residues; the full variable domain reads: SQTIHQWPATLVQPVGSPLSLECTVEGTSNPNLYWYRQAAGRGLQLLFYSVGIGQISSEVPQNLSASRPQDRQFILSSKKLLLSDSGFYLCAWNSVGGRAEQYFGPGTRLTVT.